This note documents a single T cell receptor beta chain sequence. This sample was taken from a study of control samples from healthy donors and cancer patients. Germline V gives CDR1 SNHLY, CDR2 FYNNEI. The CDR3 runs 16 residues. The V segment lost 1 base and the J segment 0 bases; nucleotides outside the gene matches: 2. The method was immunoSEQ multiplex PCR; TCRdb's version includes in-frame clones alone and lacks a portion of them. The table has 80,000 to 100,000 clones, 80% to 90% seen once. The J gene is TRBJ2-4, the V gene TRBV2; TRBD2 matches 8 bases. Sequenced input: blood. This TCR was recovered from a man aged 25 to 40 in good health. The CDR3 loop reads CASSEGLAGAKNIQYF. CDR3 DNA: TGTGCCAGCAGTGAAGGGCTAGCGGGAGCCAAAAACATTCAGTACTTC.